This TCR beta chain originates from a study of shared clonotypes between healthy human individuals. Findings and limits, study-wide: Blood alone was sampled, and tissue repertoires likely differ.

On this clone itself: Its antigen is not identified.

Sequenced by immunoSEQ multiplex PCR; TCRdb stores in-frame clones only, minus some. The sample has a few hundred thousand clones; more than 70% are singletons. Germline assignment: CDR1 MNHEY and CDR2 SMNVEV (reference sequence). Trimming took 6 bases from V and 2 from J, leaving 11 bases between them. The CDR3 covers 13 residues. The TCR sequence derives from a woman in her forties in good health. Some clones in this sample may be carry-over from other donors' samples. The source material was PBMCs. This chain uses TRBV27 with TRBJ2-7; D tentatively fits TRBD1 or TRBD2 (7 bases each). The CDR3 protein is CASSQGGTYEQYF. The CDR3 region has the DNA TGTGCCAGCAGCCAGGGGGGGACCTACGAGCAGTACTTC.